The 23 T cell receptor beta chains given below trace back to one sample, sequenced in a study of blood T cell repertoires in COVID-19. Produced via immunoSEQ multiplex PCR; TCRdb's table is partial and in-frame only. This sample has about 440,000 clones; roughly 87% occur once, and the top ten carry around 0.6%. Sequenced material: PBMCs or T cells enriched from blood (not recorded which). All receptors derive from a man between 18 and 35 years old who had recovered from COVID-19.

This clone turned up a few times. V is TRBV2 and J is TRBJ1-5, with TRBD1 matching 7 bases. The CDR3 totals 15 residues. V lost 8 bases, J lost 3 bases, and 10 bases stayed unmatched. The V gene's germline CDR1 is SNHLY and CDR2 FYNNEI. In DNA, the CDR3 is TGTGCCAGCGGTGGGGACAGCGCGTACAATCAGCCCCAGCATTTT. Protein sequence: CASGGDSAYNQPQHF.

This chain links TRBV6-1 with TRBJ1-2; the D is unclear. Trimming cost V 2 bases and J 1 base, with 8 bases left between them. CDR1 MNHNS and CDR2 SASEGT come from the germline V gene. This CDR3 region has 14 residues. The DNA of the CDR3 is TGTGCCAGCAGTGAAAGTGACTTTAACTATGGCTACACCTTC. Its translation: CASSESDFNYGYTF.

The rearrangement uses TRBV30 and TRBJ2-2, with 7 bases that match TRBD2. The J segment lost 0 bases and the V segment lost 0 bases, leaving 7 bases of the junction unmatched. In germline, CDR1 is GTSNPN, CDR2 SVGIG (reference sequence). The CDR3 is 17 residues long. The CDR3 is CAWSVRAGASNTGELFF. The CDR3 DNA reads TGTGCCTGGAGTGTACGGGCGGGAGCATCGAACACCGGGGAGCTGTTTTTT.

This rearrangement joins TRBV18 to TRBJ2-1; 10 positions match TRBD2. Trimming cost V 2 bases and J 7 bases; bases outside gene matches: 2. The length of the CDR3 is 14 residues. Germline V lookup: CDR1 KGHSH, CDR2 LQKENI. CDR3 nucleotides: TGTGCCAGCTCACCAGCTAGCGGGAGTAATGAGCAGTTCTTC. This translates into CASSPASGSNEQFF.

Only one count was recorded for this clone. The genes are TRBV30 and TRBJ1-6; no definite D call. The CDR3 has 17 amino acids. Trimming shortened V by 1 base and J by 0 bases, and 13 bases separated the two germline ends. Germline assignment: CDR1 GTSNPN and CDR2 SVGIG (reference sequence). This CDR3 reads CAWSARHLSSYNSPLHF. The CDR3 nucleotides are TGTGCCTGGAGTGCCCGACATCTGAGCTCCTATAATTCACCCCTCCACTTT.

This chain connects TRBV30 to TRBJ1-1, with D uncertain. CDR1 GTSNPN and CDR2 SVGIG come from the germline V gene (reference sequence). Between the trimmed V and J ends, which lost 4 bases and 2 bases, there was a span of 11 bases. The CDR3 extends over 13 amino acids. CDR3 nucleotides: TGTGCCTGGAATGGAGGTGTTAACACTGAAGCTTTCTTT. This sequence encodes CAWNGGVNTEAFF.

The chain is built from TRBV10-2 and TRBJ2-1; 8 bases are a match to TRBD2. The J segment lost 3 bases and the V segment lost 6 bases, leaving 16 bases of the junction unmatched. Germline V gene lookup returns CDR1 WSHSY and CDR2 SAAADI. The CDR3 length is 18 residues. DNA for the CDR3: TGCGCCAGCAGCGGGAGAACTTCGACTAGCGCGTTCTACAATGAGCAGTTCTTC. It codes for CASSGRTSTSAFYNEQFF.

The rearrangement uses TRBV5-6 and TRBJ1-1, with 9 bases fitting TRBD1. The CDR3 totals 18 residues. Germline-derived CDR1 and CDR2 are SGHDT and YYEEEE. V lost 2 bases to trimming and J lost 4 bases; unmatched junction nucleotides: 15. The CDR3, as DNA: TGTGCCAGCAGCTTTCTCCCTAATAGACAGGGGGGCATCACTGAAGCTTTCTTT. Its protein is CASSFLPNRQGGITEAFF.

In this sample, this clone turned up once. The chain is built from TRBV3-1 (or the pseudogene TRBV3-2) and TRBJ2-7; TRBD1 might be the D (6 bases). Germline V lookup: CDR1 LGHDT, CDR2 YNNKEL (reference sequence). This CDR3 is built from 13 residues. The V gene lost 4 bases and the J gene lost 5 bases, with 12 bases spanning the gap. For the CDR3, the DNA is TGTGCCAGCAGCCCCCCAGGGGTGGACGAGCAGTACTTC. Translating gives CASSPPGVDEQYF.

The chain is built from TRBV11-3 and TRBJ1-1, with a tentative D call TRBD1 (6 bases). Germline CDR1 and CDR2: SGHNT and YENEEA. The CDR3 is made up of 14 amino acids. V lost 1 base and J 4 bases, leaving 10 bases between the germline ends. CDR3 nucleotides: TGTGCCAGCAGCTTAGTCAGGGGCGGCACTGAAGCTTTCTTT. Amino acid sequence: CASSLVRGGTEAFF.

The chain joins TRBV30 to TRBJ1-2; 7 positions match TRBD1. The CDR3 is 14 residues long. Germline CDR1 and CDR2: GTSNPN and SVGIG (reference sequence). V was clipped by 0 bases and J by 8 bases; unmatched bases: 9. The CDR3 loop reads CAWSVKTGSGGYTF. The CDR3 nucleotides read TGTGCCTGGAGTGTAAAGACAGGGTCGGGCGGCTACACCTTC. Variable domain in full (rest from reference TRBV30 and TRBJ1-2): SQTIHQWPATLVQPVGSPLSLECTVEGTSNPNLYWYRQAAGRGLQLLFYSVGIGQISSEVPQNLSASRPQDRQFILSSKKLLLSDSGFYLCAWSVKTGSGGYTFGSGTRLTVV.

The rearrangement uses TRBV5-1 and TRBJ2-3; no reliable D call. V was trimmed by 0 bases and J by 3 bases, leaving 14 bases between them. CDR3 length: 16 amino acids. Germline CDR1 is SGHRS and CDR2 is YFSETQ. Here the CDR3 reads CASSLGRLERTDTQYF. The CDR3 nucleotides are TGCGCCAGCAGCTTGGGACGGCTAGAAAGGACAGATACGCAGTATTTT.

In its sample, this clone was seen a few times. The rearrangement joins TRBV2 to TRBJ1-4; D is possibly TRBD1 (6 bases). Germline CDR1 reads SNHLY; CDR2 reads FYNNEI. Trimming took off 0 bases at V and 12 bases at J, with 26 bases between the two ends. The CDR3 extends over 18 amino acids. The CDR3 DNA reads as TGTGCCAGCAGTGAAGCGGAAGGGACAAAAGGGCCCCAGTTAGAACTGTTTTTT. Translated: CASSEAEGTKGPQLELFF.

This chain uses TRBV27 with TRBJ1-1; weak D call: TRBD1 (5 bases). The CDR3 length is 13 residues. V shed 6 bases and J shed 6 bases, with 14 bases lying between them. In germline, CDR1 is MNHEY, CDR2 SMNVEV (reference sequence). The CDR3 sequence: CASSRGGWAEAFF. CDR3 nucleotide sequence: TGTGCCAGCAGCCGGGGGGGGTGGGCTGAAGCTTTCTTT.

The chain employs TRBV4-1 and TRBJ2-3; no clear D gene. The CDR3 runs 12 residues. Germline values: CDR1 MGHRA, CDR2 YSYEKL. Deletions cut 3 bases from V and 2 bases from J, with 3 bases between. The CDR3 region is CASSHLTDTQYF. CDR3 in DNA: TGCGCCAGCAGCCACCTCACAGATACGCAGTATTTT.

This clone was counted a single time. The chain has TRBV19 and TRBJ1-2; 10 nucleotides match TRBD1. The germline gives CDR1 LNHDA, CDR2 SQIVND (reference sequence). This CDR3 is 13 amino acids long. Germline trimming cut 8 bases from V and 5 bases from J; bases unmatched to any gene: 5. CDR3 DNA: TGTGCCAGTGACCGGGACAGGGGATATGGCTACACCTTC. Residues: CASDRDRGYGYTF.

The rearrangement joins TRBV24-1 to TRBJ2-2; D remains unclear. The CDR3 totals 14 residues. V was clipped by 9 bases and J by 0 bases, with 10 bases between them. Germline CDR1 and CDR2: KGHDR and SFDVKD. The CDR3 DNA follows: TGTGCCACCTCCTCAGAGGCGAACACCGGGGAGCTGTTTTTT. Its translation: CATSSEANTGELFF.

In DNA, the CDR3 is TGTGCCAGCAGCTGGGGACTAGCGGGAAACAATGAGCAGTTCTTC. Translated: CASSWGLAGNNEQFF. The V gene is TRBV7-9, the J gene TRBJ2-1; 13 bases agree with TRBD2. The CDR3 is 15 residues long. Per the germline V gene, CDR1 is SEHNR and CDR2 is FQNEAQ (reference sequence). V dropped 4 bases and J dropped 5; count of bases not matched to a gene: 2.

This sequence joins TRBV3-1 (or the pseudogene TRBV3-2) and TRBJ1-6, with a tentative D call TRBD1 (6 bases). This CDR3 comprises 13 residues. The germline V gene has CDR1 LGHDT and CDR2 YNNKEL (reference sequence). V gave up 4 bases and J gave up 6 bases, with 7 bases separating them. CDR3 DNA: TGTGCCAGCAGCCCGACAGGTAATTCACCCCTCCACTTT. Translation: CASSPTGNSPLHF.

The J gene is TRBJ2-1, the V gene TRBV5-1, with 10 bases fitting TRBD2. CDR3 length: 16 residues. Germline CDR1 SGHRS, CDR2 YFSETQ. The junction had 3 bases not matched to a gene; V was cut back by 0 bases and J by 3 bases. CDR3: CASSLGLAGLYNEQFF. The CDR3 coding sequence is TGCGCCAGCAGCTTGGGACTAGCGGGCCTCTACAATGAGCAGTTCTTC.

The V gene is TRBV28, the J gene TRBJ1-5; 8 bases map to TRBD1. CDR3 length: 17 amino acids. The junction had 8 bases not matched to a gene; V was cut back by 2 bases and J by 2 bases. Germline CDR1 reads MDHEN; CDR2 reads SYDVKM. DNA of the CDR3: TGTGCCAGCAGTTTAGGACAGGGTGACTTCGGCAATCAGCCCCAGCATTTT. Amino acid sequence: CASSLGQGDFGNQPQHF.

This clone was found once. This sequence joins TRBV25-1 and TRBJ2-1; 11 bases agree with TRBD1. With V trimmed by 6 bases and J by 6 bases, 7 bases remained unmatched. The CDR3 covers 15 residues. CDR1 is MGHDK and CDR2 is SYGVNS in the germline V gene. The CDR3, as DNA: TGTGCCAGCAGGAAGGACAGGGGGCAGGTCAATGAGCAGTTCTTC. This encodes CASRKDRGQVNEQFF.

The V gene is TRBV29-1, the J gene TRBJ2-3, with D unresolved. This CDR3 has 15 amino acids. Trimming left V 3 bases short and J 4 bases short, with 17 bases between. Germline assignment: CDR1 SQVTM and CDR2 ANQGSEA. This CDR3 is CSVDDQTPFADTQYF. CDR3 nucleotide sequence: TGCAGCGTTGACGACCAGACTCCCTTCGCAGATACGCAGTATTTT.